These 26 T cell receptor beta chains share one sample of origin, sequenced in a study of human T cells and chemical hapten exposure. TCRdb fed the RACE reads into MiXCR, producing one record per CDR3 protein. The sample contains 150,000 to 200,000 distinct CDR3 sequences, approximately 20% of which appear only once. Sample time point: patch test 1, 2 weeks after DPC sensitization. The treatment is: therapeutic diphenylcyclopropenone sensitization with weekly scalp DPC. The starting material was whole blood, obtained in connection with sensitization to the hapten diphenylcyclopropenone (DPC). These receptors were collected from a woman aged 50 to 60 with alopecia areata. Some clones in this sample may be carry-over from other donors' samples.

This clonotype was counted only a few times. The gene calls are TRBV12-3 or TRBV12-4 and TRBJ2-5, with TRBD2 matching over 7 bases. The CDR3 is 15 amino acids. J lost 5 bases, V lost 1 base, and 7 bases had no gene match. This chain's CDR3 is CASSLGGLPSETQYF. CDR3 DNA: TGTGCCAGCAGTTTAGGGGGACTACCTTCGGAGACCCAGTACTTC.

This clonotype was observed a few times. The chain recombines TRBV5-1 with TRBJ2-7; the match to TRBD2 covers 11 bases. Germline V CDR1 and CDR2: SGHRS, YFSETQ. The CDR3 spans 15 residues. V shed 1 base, J shed 7 bases, and the junction held 7 bases outside the gene matches. CDR3 bases: TGCGCCAGCAGCTTGTTAACTAGCGGGAGTAAAGAGCAGTACTTC. Protein product: CASSLLTSGSKEQYF.

The V gene is TRBV10-3, the J gene TRBJ1-2; no clear D. Trimming cost V 0 bases and J 1 base, with 6 bases left between them. CDR1 is ENHRY and CDR2 is SYGVKD in the germline V gene. This CDR3 spans 14 amino acids. For the CDR3, the DNA is TGTGCCATCAGTGAGTCGAACAGTAACTATGGCTACACCTTC. It yields the protein CAISESNSNYGYTF.

This clonotype has a handful of counts. For the CDR3, the DNA is TGCAGCGTTGAACAGGTGAACACCGGGGAGCTGTTTTTT. It encodes CSVEQVNTGELFF. The chain has TRBV29-1 and TRBJ2-2; D uncertain. This CDR3 is built from 13 residues. Between the trimmed V and J ends, which lost 2 bases and 1 base, there was a span of 5 bases. CDR1 is SQVTM and CDR2 is ANQGSEA in the germline V gene.

This clonotype was counted a few times. This rearrangement joins TRBV29-1 to TRBJ2-1; 10 positions agree with TRBD2. Germline values: CDR1 SQVTM, CDR2 ANQGSEA. V was pared by 5 bases and J by 3 bases, with 4 bases of the junction left unmatched. There are 14 residues in the CDR3. The CDR3 bases are TGCAGCGTTAAGCGGGAGGGCTTCTACAATGAGCAGTTCTTC. This encodes CSVKREGFYNEQFF.

The genes are TRBV2 and TRBJ1-2; TRBD1 is a possible D gene (5 bases). Germline V gives CDR1 SNHLY, CDR2 FYNNEI. V lost 5 bases, J lost 0 bases, and 13 bases lay in between. The CDR3 runs to 15 residues. The CDR3 spells CASSMKKTANYGYTF. The CDR3 DNA sequence: TGTGCCAGCAGTATGAAAAAGACAGCTAACTATGGCTACACCTTC. The full variable domain, its missing parts supplied by reference TRBV2 and TRBJ1-2, is EPEVTQTPSHQVTQMGQEVILRCVPISNHLYFYWYRQILGQKVEFLVSFYNNEISEKSEIFDDQFSVERPDGSNFTLKIRSTKLEDSAMYFCASSMKKTANYGYTFGSGTRLTVV.

The chain uses TRBV20-1 and TRBJ2-3; D may be TRBD1 or TRBD2 (5 bases each). The CDR3 extends over 16 amino acids. Germline V gives CDR1 DFQATT, CDR2 SNEGSKA (reference sequence). The V end lost 6 bases, the J end lost 1 base, and 20 bases lay between the germline ends. CDR3 sequence (DNA): TGCAGTGCCCGGGACCGGACTCCGCAGGGCACAGATACGCAGTATTTT. Amino acid sequence: CSARDRTPQGTDTQYF.

The genes are TRBV3-1 and TRBJ2-3, with 9 bases aligning to TRBD1. The germline CDR1 and CDR2 sequences are LGHDT and YNNKEL (reference sequence). With V trimmed by 3 bases and J by 0 bases, 1 base remained unmatched. The CDR3 runs 15 residues. DNA for the CDR3: TGTGCCAGCAGCCAGGGGACAGGGAGCACAGATACGCAGTATTTT. Translated: CASSQGTGSTDTQYF.

Only a few counts were recorded for this clonotype. The chain recombines TRBV3-1 with TRBJ2-5; the match to TRBD2 covers 13 bases. The J segment lost 5 bases and the V segment lost 4 bases, leaving 4 bases of the junction unmatched. There are 15 residues in the CDR3. Germline values: CDR1 LGHDT, CDR2 YNNKEL (reference sequence). The CDR3 coding sequence is TGTGCCAGCAGCCCCGGACTAGCGGGAGAGGAGACCCAGTACTTC. Translated: CASSPGLAGEETQYF.

The CDR3 DNA follows: TGTGCCAGCAGCTTGGCCGGGCAGAGTAATGGCTACACCTTC. Its protein product is CASSLAGQSNGYTF. This sequence joins TRBV5-5 and TRBJ1-2; D gene ambiguous. Trimming cost V 0 bases and J 6 bases, with 12 bases left between them. Germline loops: CDR1 SGHKS, CDR2 YYEKEE (reference sequence). The CDR3 length is 14 residues.

V usage is TRBV20-1 and J usage is TRBJ2-7, with 10 bases fitting TRBD2. V was pared by 0 bases and J by 6 bases, with 8 bases of the junction left unmatched. Per germline, CDR1 DFQATT and CDR2 SNEGSKA (reference sequence). CDR3 length equals 15 residues. CDR3: CSARDVGLAGVEQYF. The CDR3 nucleotides are TGCAGTGCTAGAGATGTCGGCCTAGCGGGAGTCGAGCAGTACTTC.

Details on this clonotype: Given the absence of the conserved phenylalanine or tryptophan at the CDR3 end, a read error is likely. The V and J genes are TRBV27 and TRBJ1-4, with a weak D call TRBD1 (6 bases). The CDR3 is made up of 14 amino acids. From germline, CDR1 is MNHEY and CDR2 SMNVEV (reference sequence). V dropped 4 bases and J dropped 8 bases, with 14 bases sitting between them. The CDR3 region has the DNA TGTGCCAGCAGTTCGGTGGCAGGGGACGAAAAACTGTTTCTT. Translated: CASSSVAGDEKLFL.

The V and J genes are TRBV10-2 and TRBJ2-3; perhaps D is TRBD1 or TRBD2 (5 bases each). There are 15 residues in the CDR3. The germline CDR1 and CDR2 sequences are WSHSY and SAAADI. V was shortened by 4 bases and J by 0 bases, with 11 bases between the two germline ends. In DNA form, the CDR3 reads TGCGCCAGCAGTGGCAGGGACGGAAGCACAGATACGCAGTATTTT. It codes for CASSGRDGSTDTQYF.

This chain uses TRBV4-2 with TRBJ2-5, with 14 bases lining up with TRBD2. CDR1 and CDR2 from the germline V gene are LGHNA and YNFKEQ. This CDR3 has 16 amino acids. The trim removed 4 bases at V and 4 bases at J, leaving 5 bases unmatched. The CDR3 loop reads CASSPGLAGVGETQYF. In nucleotides, the CDR3 is TGTGCCAGCAGCCCGGGACTAGCGGGAGTAGGAGAGACCCAGTACTTC.

This clonotype was counted a few times. The chain uses TRBV20-1 and TRBJ2-7; 7 bases line up with TRBD1. Germline V lookup: CDR1 DFQATT, CDR2 SNEGSKA (reference sequence). The junction had 8 bases not matched to a gene; V was cut back by 3 bases and J by 3 bases. The CDR3 is made up of 14 amino acids. CDR3 protein: CSASLGGSFYEQYF. CDR3 DNA sequence: TGCAGTGCTAGTCTAGGGGGCAGTTTCTACGAGCAGTACTTC.

The rearrangement links TRBV2 to TRBJ2-3, with D perhaps assigned TRBD1 or TRBD2 (5 bases each). The V and J ends lost 9 bases and 2 bases respectively, with 15 bases between them. The CDR3 has 14 amino acids. CDR1 and CDR2 (germline): SNHLY, FYNNEI. CDR3 amino acids: CASKLEGSTDTQYF. Here the CDR3 DNA reads TGTGCCAGTAAGCTAGAGGGGTCCACAGATACGCAGTATTTT.

V is TRBV10-3 and J is TRBJ2-7; 8 bases agree with TRBD2. Germline V lookup: CDR1 ENHRY, CDR2 SYGVKD. The V segment lost 6 bases and the J segment 3 bases; nucleotides outside the gene matches: 7. This CDR3 has 14 residues. The CDR3 coding sequence is TGTGCCATCAGCCGGACTAGCCCTCACTACGAGCAGTACTTC. Residues: CAISRTSPHYEQYF.

The genes are TRBV30 and TRBJ1-1; no reliable D call. The CDR3 sequence is 11 residues long. CDR1 is GTSNPN, CDR2 SVGIG, per germline (reference sequence). The V end lost 3 bases, the J end lost 6 bases, and 8 bases lay between the germline ends. CDR3: CAWRKSSEAFF. The CDR3, as DNA: TGTGCCTGGAGGAAAAGCTCTGAAGCTTTCTTT.

The V gene is TRBV29-1, the J gene TRBJ1-2, with 7 nucleotides matching TRBD1. The CDR3 has 14 residues. Germline loops: CDR1 SQVTM, CDR2 ANQGSEA. V dropped 0 bases and J dropped 4; count of bases not matched to a gene: 5. CDR3 protein: CSVEDLGQSYGYTF. The DNA of the CDR3 is TGCAGCGTTGAAGATCTGGGACAGAGCTATGGCTACACCTTC.

This clonotype came up many times. V usage is TRBV11-3 and J usage is TRBJ2-5; D gene uncertain. Deletions cut 5 bases from V and 2 bases from J, with 12 bases between. This CDR3 has 14 residues. Germline CDR1 SGHNT, CDR2 YENEEA. The CDR3: CASSPASEQETQYF. The CDR3 DNA reads TGTGCCAGCAGCCCCGCGTCCGAGCAAGAGACCCAGTACTTC.

The chain employs TRBV5-1 and TRBJ2-5; 7 nucleotides align to TRBD2. This CDR3 is built from 15 residues. Unmatched junction bases numbered 3, after V lost 0 bases and J lost 1 base. Per germline, CDR1 SGHRS and CDR2 YFSETQ. The CDR3 region is CASSLVGGAQETQYF. CDR3 sequence (DNA): TGCGCCAGCAGCTTGGTGGGAGGGGCCCAAGAGACCCAGTACTTC.

CDR3 sequence (DNA): TGCGCCAGCAGCTGGAGTCTAGGGGCTCGGGAAGCTTTCTTT. Translated, it gives CASSWSLGAREAFF. This chain joins TRBV5-1 and TRBJ1-1; TRBD1 might be the D (5 bases). The ends were cut back, 3 bases at V and 8 bases at J, with 17 bases in the middle. Germline lookup yields CDR1 SGHRS and CDR2 YFSETQ. The CDR3 totals 14 residues.

The V gene is TRBV6-6, the J gene TRBJ2-5; the match to TRBD1 covers 8 bases. The germline V gene encodes CDR1 MNHNY and CDR2 SVGAGI (reference sequence). J gave up 3 bases and V 2 bases, and 5 bases lay outside the gene matches. CDR3 length equals 15 residues. The CDR3 here is CASSYERQGKETQYF. The CDR3 DNA is TGTGCCAGCAGTTACGAAAGACAGGGGAAAGAGACCCAGTACTTC.

The V and J genes are TRBV12-3 or TRBV12-4 and TRBJ2-4; D could derive from TRBD1 or TRBD2 (5 bases each). V dropped 4 bases and J dropped 8 bases, with 21 bases sitting between them. This CDR3 is 16 amino acids long. As DNA, the CDR3 is TGTGCCAGCAGTTCCCGCCCAGAGGGACCGGGGTACATTCAGTACTTC. This encodes CASSSRPEGPGYIQYF.

This clonotype was found a few times. The V and J genes are TRBV10-3 and TRBJ1-2; D is unclear. This CDR3 is 12 amino acids long. Germline loops: CDR1 ENHRY, CDR2 SYGVKD. The germline V and J ends were trimmed by 4 bases and 6 bases, with 9 bases remaining between them. CDR3: CAISVEGHGYTF. The CDR3 DNA is TGTGCCATCAGTGTGGAGGGCCATGGCTACACCTTC.

This clonotype was recorded a few times. The rearrangement links TRBV7-9 to TRBJ2-7; D is perhaps TRBD2 (5 bases). The CDR3 covers 11 residues. V was trimmed by 4 bases and J by 6 bases, leaving 7 bases between them. Germline CDR1 and CDR2: SEHNR and FQNEAQ (reference sequence). The CDR3 nucleotides read TGTGCCAGCAGCTCGGGAAGCGAGCAGTACTTC. It translates to CASSSGSEQYF.